This T cell receptor (beta chain) appears in the sequencing data of a study of T cell responses to AZD1222 COVID-19 vaccine. The CDR3 extends over 14 amino acids. Trimming left V 3 bases short and J 2 bases short, with 8 bases between. Germline CDR1 is MDHEN and CDR2 is SYDVKM. This clone was found once. Its antigen is not known. Whole-study results and caveats: In the spike-specific TCR repertoire, nearly half reportedly target unmutated variant regions. Among vaccine-associated CD4 TCRs, coverage spanned spike, with dominance at 160-218 and 743-854. Seropositive AZD1222 recipients at baseline numbered only five or six.

Repertoires were generated with immunoSEQ multiplex PCR, while TCRdb's copy carries only in-frame clones and drops some. Of 150,000 to 200,000 clones listed, 70% to 90% were seen once; the top ten hold roughly a quarter. This material consisted of peripheral blood, taken 28 days after the second AZD1222 dose. This receptor was obtained from an adult who received the AZD1222 COVID-19 vaccine. V gene TRBV28 combines with J gene TRBJ2-1; D is possibly TRBD1 or TRBD2 (5 bases each). The CDR3 region is CASSFGGAYNEQFF. The CDR3 nucleotides read TGTGCCAGCAGTTTTGGGGGAGCCTACAATGAGCAGTTCTTC. Full variable domain (rest looked up from reference TRBV28 and TRBJ2-1): DVKVTQSSRYLVKRTGEKVFLECVQDMDHENMFWYRQDPGLGLRLIYFSYDVKMKEKGDIPEGYSVSREKKERFSLILESASTNQTSMYLCASSFGGAYNEQFFGPGTRLTVL.